Listed below are T cell receptor beta chains from one sample, sequenced in a study of T cell repertoires in cytomegalovirus infection. TCRdb re-called the reads with MiXCR, one entry per CDR3 protein. The profile shows a few hundred thousand distinct CDR3 sequences, roughly 42% of them singletons. For these TCRs, the target antigens are not known. The sequencing used cultured PBMCs, collected from culture after CMV antigen stimulation. The receptors were sampled from a human donor in good health (CMV status not recorded). Some clones in this sample may be carry-over from other donors' samples. Both conserved end residues are part of each CDR3. Each record gives: clone size, V gene, D gene, J gene, CDR3 length, CDR3 DNA, CDR3 protein. The D gene is left open where the match is weak. Clone size is stated in some rows and not others, as once, few, many or a class when expanded.

-,TRBV7-8,-,TRBJ2-7,13,TGTGCCAGCAGCTTAGCGGATCCCCACGAGCAGTACTTC,CASSLADPHEQYF
-,TRBV19,TRBD2,TRBJ2-1,13,TGTGCCAGTAGCGGGGGGGCCTACAATGAGCAGTTCTTC,CASSGGAYNEQFF
-,TRBV5-4,-,TRBJ2-3,15,TGTGCCAGCAGCTTGGAGGGGCTAGCTACAGATACGCAGTATTTT,CASSLEGLATDTQYF
-,TRBV7-6,TRBD2,TRBJ2-1,15,TGTGCCAGCAGCCAAAGGACTAGCGGGAGTGGGGAGCAGTTCTTC,CASSQRTSGSGEQFF
many,TRBV6-2/TRBV6-3,TRBD1,TRBJ2-1,16,TGTGCCAGCCGGCACCCGGGACAGGGTACAACTTTTGAGCAGTTCTTC,CASRHPGQGTTFEQFF
many,TRBV7-2,TRBD2,TRBJ2-1,17,TGTGCCAGCAGCTCCCAGGGCCCAGCGGGGGTAGTCGGTGAGCAGTTCTTC,CASSSQGPAGVVGEQFF
-,TRBV6-1,TRBD2,TRBJ2-1,16,TGTGCCAGCAGTAAGGGACTAGTGGGTCACGGGGGTGAGCAGTTCTTC,CASSKGLVGHGGEQFF
-,TRBV2,-,TRBJ2-1,14,TGTTGTCCCTCGGAGGGAGGAGGGGGCAATGAGCAGTTCTTC,CCPSEGGGGNEQFF
-,TRBV5-1,-,TRBJ2-1,14,TGCGCCAGCAGCCCCGTTGCTGGTTGGGGGGAGCAGTTCTTC,CASSPVAGWGEQFF
-,TRBV6-8,-,TRBJ2-1,15,TGTGCCAGCAACGTTCGGAGGGGCTCCTACAATGAGCAGTTCTTC,CASNVRRGSYNEQFF
few,TRBV7-2,-,TRBJ1-2,15,TGTGCCAGCAGCTTAGCAGGGGGTGTTAGCTATGGCTACACCTTC,CASSLAGGVSYGYTF
-,TRBV11-2,TRBD1,TRBJ1-2,16,TGTGCCAGCAGCTTACGCCGTCCTCGACAGGGCAGTGGCTACACCTTC,CASSLRRPRQGSGYTF
-,TRBV12-3/TRBV12-4,-,TRBJ1-2,13,TGTGCCAGCAGTCTCAACCAGGGAGGTGGCTACACCTTC,CASSLNQGGGYTF
few,TRBV7-8,-,TRBJ1-3,15,TGTGCCAGCAGCTACGGTCGGAGTTCTGGAAACACCATATATTTT,CASSYGRSSGNTIYF
few,TRBV10-3,-,TRBJ1-2,13,TGTGCCATCACCCCGGCTGCTAACTATGGCTACACCTTC,CAITPAANYGYTF
few,TRBV7-7,-,TRBJ2-3,15,TGTGCCAGCAGCTTGGGGGCTAATGAGGGTGATACGCAGTATTTT,CASSLGANEGDTQYF
-,TRBV15,-,TRBJ2-3,15,TGTGCCACCAGCAGAGAGGGGATTAGCACAGATACGCAGTATTTT,CATSREGISTDTQYF
once,TRBV27,-,TRBJ2-7,14,TGTGCCAGCAGTCCTCTGGGGGGCGCCCACGAGCAGTACTTC,CASSPLGGAHEQYF
once,TRBV12-3/TRBV12-4,TRBD2,TRBJ2-5,14,TGTGCCAGCAGGCGGGGACTATGCCAAGAGACCCAGTACTTC,CASRRGLCQETQYF
-,TRBV29-1,-,TRBJ1-1,13,TGCAGCGTTGGGAGGGGGTTGAACACTGAAGCTTTCTTT,CSVGRGLNTEAFF
-,TRBV7-6,TRBD1,TRBJ2-5,15,TGTGCCAGCAGCTTCTCCGGGACAGGGTGGGAGACCCAGTACTTC,CASSFSGTGWETQYF
once,TRBV20-1,-,TRBJ2-7,16,TGCAGTGCTAGAGATTCAGCGCCGCGGGCCCCCTACGAGCAGTACTTC,CSARDSAPRAPYEQYF
few,TRBV5-1,-,TRBJ1-6,15,TGCGCCAGCAGCTTGGCCCCGGGGAGTAATTCACCCCTCCACTTT,CASSLAPGSNSPLHF
-,TRBV10-3,TRBD1,TRBJ1-1,13,TGTGCCATCAGTCCCGGGACAGGGGAAAAAGCTTTCTTT,CAISPGTGEKAFF
-,TRBV2,-,TRBJ1-1,10,TGTGCCAGCAGTGTTGGTGAAGCTTTCTTT,CASSVGEAFF
-,TRBV10-2,-,TRBJ2-7,12,TGCGCCAGCAGTGATCCTTATTACGAGCAGTACTTC,CASSDPYYEQYF